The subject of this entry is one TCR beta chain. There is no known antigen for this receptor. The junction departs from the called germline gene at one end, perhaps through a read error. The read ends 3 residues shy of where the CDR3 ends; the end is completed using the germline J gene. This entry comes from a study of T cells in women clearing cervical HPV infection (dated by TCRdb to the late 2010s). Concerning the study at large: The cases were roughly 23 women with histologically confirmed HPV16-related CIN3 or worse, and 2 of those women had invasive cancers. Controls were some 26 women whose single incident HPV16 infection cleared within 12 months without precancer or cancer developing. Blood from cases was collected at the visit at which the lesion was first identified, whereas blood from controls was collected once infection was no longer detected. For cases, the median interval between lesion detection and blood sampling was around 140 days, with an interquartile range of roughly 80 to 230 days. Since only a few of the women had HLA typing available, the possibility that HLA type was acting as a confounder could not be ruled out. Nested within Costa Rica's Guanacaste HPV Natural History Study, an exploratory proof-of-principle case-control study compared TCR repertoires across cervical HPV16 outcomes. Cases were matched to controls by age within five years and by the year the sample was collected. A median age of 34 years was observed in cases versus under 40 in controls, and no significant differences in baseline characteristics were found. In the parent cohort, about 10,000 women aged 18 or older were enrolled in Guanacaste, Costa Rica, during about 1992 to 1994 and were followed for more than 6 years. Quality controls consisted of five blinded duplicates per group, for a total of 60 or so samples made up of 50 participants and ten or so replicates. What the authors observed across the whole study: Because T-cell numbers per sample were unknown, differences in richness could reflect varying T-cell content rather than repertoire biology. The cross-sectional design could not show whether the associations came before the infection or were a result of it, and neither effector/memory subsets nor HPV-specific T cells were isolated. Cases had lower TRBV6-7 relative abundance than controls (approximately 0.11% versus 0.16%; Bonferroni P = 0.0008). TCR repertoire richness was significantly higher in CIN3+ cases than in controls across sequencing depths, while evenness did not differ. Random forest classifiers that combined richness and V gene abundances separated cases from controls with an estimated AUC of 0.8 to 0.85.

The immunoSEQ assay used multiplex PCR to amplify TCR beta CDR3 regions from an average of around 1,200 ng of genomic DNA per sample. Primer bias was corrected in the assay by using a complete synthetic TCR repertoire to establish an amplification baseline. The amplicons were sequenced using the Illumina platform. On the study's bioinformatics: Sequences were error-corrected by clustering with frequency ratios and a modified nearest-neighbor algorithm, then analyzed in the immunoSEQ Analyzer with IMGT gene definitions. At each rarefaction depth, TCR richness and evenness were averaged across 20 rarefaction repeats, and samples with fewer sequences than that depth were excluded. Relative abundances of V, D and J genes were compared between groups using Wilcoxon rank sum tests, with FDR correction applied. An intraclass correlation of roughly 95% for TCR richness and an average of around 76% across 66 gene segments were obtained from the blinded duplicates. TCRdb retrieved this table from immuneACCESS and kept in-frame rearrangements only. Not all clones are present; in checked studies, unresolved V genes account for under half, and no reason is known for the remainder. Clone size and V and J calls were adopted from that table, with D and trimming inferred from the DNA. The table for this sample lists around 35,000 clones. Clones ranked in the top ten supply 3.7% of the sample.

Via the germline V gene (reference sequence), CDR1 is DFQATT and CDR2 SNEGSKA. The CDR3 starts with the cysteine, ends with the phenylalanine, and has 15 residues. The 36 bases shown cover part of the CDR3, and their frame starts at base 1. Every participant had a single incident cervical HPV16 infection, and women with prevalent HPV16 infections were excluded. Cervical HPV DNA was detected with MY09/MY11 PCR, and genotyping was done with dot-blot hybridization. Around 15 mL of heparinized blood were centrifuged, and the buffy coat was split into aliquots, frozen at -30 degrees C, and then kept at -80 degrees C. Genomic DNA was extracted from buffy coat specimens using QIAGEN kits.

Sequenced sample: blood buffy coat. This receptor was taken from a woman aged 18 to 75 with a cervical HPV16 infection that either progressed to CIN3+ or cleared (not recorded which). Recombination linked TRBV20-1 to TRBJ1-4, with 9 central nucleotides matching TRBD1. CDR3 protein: CSARTGGLTYEKLFF. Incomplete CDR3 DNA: TGCAGTGCTAGGACAGGGGGTCTAACTTATGAAAAA.